The rows below give T cell receptor beta chains drawn from one sample of a study of shared clonotypes between healthy human individuals. Using immunoSEQ multiplex PCR, the repertoire was profiled, and TCRdb retains in-frame clones only, with some absent. Of under 700,000 clones listed, about 95% are singletons. The source material was naive CD8+ T cells sorted from blood. The receptors stem from a woman aged 30 to 39 in good health. Each CDR3 is given with its conserved first and last residue. A D gene is named only where the DNA matches it firmly. Only some rows state a clone size, as once, few, many or a class for expanded clones.

- TRBJ2-3 - TRBV11-2 CASSDTLTDTQYF TGTGCCAGTTCGGACACCCTCACAGATACGCAGTATTTT
- TRBJ2-5 - TRBV9 CASSAGTPRRETQYF TGTGCCAGCAGCGCCGGGACACCCCGCAGAGAGACCCAGTACTTC
TRBD2 TRBJ2-7 - TRBV5-5 CASSFMGGREYEQYF TGTGCCAGCAGCTTCATGGGTGGGCGGGAGTACGAGCAGTACTTC
- TRBJ2-7 - TRBV19 CASSYGLFSYEQYF TGTGCCAGTAGTTATGGACTATTTAGCTACGAGCAGTACTTC
TRBD1 TRBJ2-7 - TRBV28 CASSLSDRGPGYEQYF TGTGCCAGCAGTTTATCCGACAGGGGGCCCGGCTACGAGCAGTACTTC
- TRBJ2-1 - TRBV4-2 CASSQEGAVSSYNEQFF TGTGCCAGCAGCCAAGAAGGAGCGGTCAGCTCCTACAATGAGCAGTTCTTC
- TRBJ2-1 - TRBV7-9 CASSTDVYNEQFF TGTGCCAGCAGCACGGACGTCTACAATGAGCAGTTCTTC
- TRBJ1-1 - TRBV6-5 CASSPGTGWAFF TGTGCCAGCAGTCCCGGGACGGGATGGGCTTTCTTT
TRBD1 TRBJ2-1 - TRBV7-8 CASSLAGDRGGNEQFF TGTGCCAGCAGCTTGGCAGGGGACAGGGGCGGCAATGAGCAGTTCTTC
TRBD2 TRBJ2-7 - TRBV28 CASSYSGTSSYEQYF TGTGCCAGCAGCTACTCCGGGACTAGCTCCTACGAGCAGTACTTC
- TRBJ1-3 once TRBV5-6 CASSLWEFGNTIYF TGTGCCAGCAGCTTGTGGGAATTCGGAAACACCATATATTTT
TRBD1 TRBJ1-2 - TRBV19 CASSSGRQGTNYGYTF TGTGCCAGTAGTTCCGGTCGACAGGGGACTAACTATGGCTACACCTTC
- TRBJ2-3 - TRBV2 CASSGADIRFTQYF TGTGCCAGCAGTGGTGCTGATATTCGGTTTACGCAGTATTTT
TRBD2 TRBJ2-7 once TRBV5-6 CASSSSGSSYEQYF TGTGCCAGCAGCTCCAGCGGGAGTTCCTACGAGCAGTACTTC
- TRBJ2-1 - TRBV4-1 CASSQDPRGEQFF TGCGCCAGCAGCCAAGACCCTCGAGGTGAGCAGTTCTTC
TRBD1 TRBJ2-7 - TRBV11-2 CASSLGLGQGYEQYF TGTGCCAGCAGCTTAGGGCTAGGACAGGGATACGAGCAGTACTTC
- TRBJ2-7 - TRBV27 CASSLVHYEQYF TGTGCCAGCAGCCTGGTCCACTACGAGCAGTACTTC
TRBD1 TRBJ2-7 - TRBV27 CASGQAETYEQYF TGTGCCAGCGGACAGGCGGAGACCTACGAGCAGTACTTC
- TRBJ1-5 - TRBV6-5 CASKVGQNQPQHF TGTGCCAGCAAAGTCGGCCAAAATCAGCCCCAGCATTTT
TRBD2 TRBJ2-1 - TRBV4-1 CASSEGTSYYNEQFF TGCGCCAGCAGCGAGGGGACTAGTTACTACAATGAGCAGTTCTTC
TRBD2 TRBJ2-5 - TRBV7-6 CASIDPTMSSGIETQYF TGTGCCAGCATCGATCCTACCATGAGTAGCGGGATAGAGACCCAGTACTTC
- TRBJ2-2 - TRBV11-3 CASSLGWGTGELFF TGTGCCAGCAGCTTAGGATGGGGGACCGGGGAGCTGTTTTTT
TRBD1 TRBJ2-7 once TRBV19 CASSPQPGQGGKQYF TGTGCCAGTAGTCCCCAGCCGGGACAGGGTGGCAAGCAGTACTTC
- TRBJ2-1 - TRBV7-9 CASSFSGGEQFF TGTGCCAGCAGCTTTAGTGGAGGGGAGCAGTTCTTC
- TRBJ2-5 - TRBV6-5 CASGDQGHAETQYF TGTGCCAGCGGAGACCAAGGCCACGCGGAGACCCAGTACTTC
TRBD2 TRBJ2-7 - TRBV7-2 CASSQTSGFYEQYF TGTGCCAGCAGCCAAACTAGCGGGTTCTACGAGCAGTACTTC
- TRBJ2-5 - TRBV5-4 CASSGVGGQETQYF TGTGCCAGCAGCGGAGTTGGCGGACAAGAGACCCAGTACTTC
- TRBJ1-5 - TRBV10-3 CAISAHPNQPQHF TGTGCCATCAGTGCACACCCCAATCAGCCCCAGCATTTT
TRBD1 TRBJ2-7 - TRBV27 CASSPGTGGTVEQYF TGTGCCAGCAGTCCGGGGACAGGGGGGACGGTGGAGCAGTACTTC
- TRBJ1-1 - TRBV14 CASSQDRTEAFF TGTGCCAGCAGCCAAGATCGGACTGAAGCTTTCTTT
TRBD2 TRBJ2-2 - TRBV7-7 CASSPYSGNGVGELFF TGTGCCAGCAGCCCCTATAGCGGGAATGGAGTCGGGGAGCTGTTTTTT
TRBD1 TRBJ1-2 once TRBV5-6 CASSLDGQGPFGGYTF TGTGCCAGCAGCTTGGATGGACAGGGCCCCTTTGGTGGCTACACCTTC
- TRBJ2-6 - TRBV27 CASSFLPRSPSGANVLTF TGTGCCAGCAGTTTCCTCCCTCGCTCGCCCTCTGGGGCCAACGTCCTGACTTTC
TRBD2 TRBJ2-7 - TRBV28 CASSRLAGGSEQYF TGTGCCAGCAGTAGGCTAGCGGGAGGTTCCGAGCAGTACTTC
TRBD2 TRBJ2-5 once TRBV13 CASSLRESGETQYF TGTGCCAGCAGCTTGCGGGAGTCGGGTGAGACCCAGTACTTC
TRBD2 TRBJ2-7 - TRBV5-6 CASSLAYSGRAYEQYF TGTGCCAGCAGCTTGGCCTATTCCGGGAGGGCCTACGAGCAGTACTTC
- TRBJ2-1 - TRBV7-6 CASSPRGGNEQFF TGTGCCAGCAGCCCGCGTGGAGGGAATGAGCAGTTCTTC
TRBD2 TRBJ2-3 - TRBV13 CASSLRGSMDTQYF TGTGCCAGCAGCTTACGCGGGAGCATGGATACGCAGTATTTT
- TRBJ1-2 - TRBV28 CASKRGQIMVGYTF TGTGCCAGCAAGCGGGGACAAATTATGGTGGGCTACACCTTC
- TRBJ1-6 - TRBV11-2 CASSPPGGRSSYNSPLHF TGTGCCAGCAGCCCCCCCGGGGGCCGGAGCTCCTATAATTCACCCCTCCACTTT
- TRBJ1-5 - TRBV5-6 CASSLGGLNQPQHF TGTGCCAGCAGCTTAGGAGGCCTCAATCAGCCCCAGCATTTT
- TRBJ1-2 - TRBV7-9 CASRPSGTSVYGYTF TGTGCCAGCAGACCATCCGGGACATCAGTCTATGGCTACACCTTC
- TRBJ1-3 - TRBV4-1 CASSQEPRKPGNTIYF TGCGCCAGCAGCCAAGAGCCCCGGAAACCAGGAAACACCATATATTTT
- TRBJ2-5 - TRBV15 CATSRDGGQIQETQYF TGTGCCACCAGCAGAGATGGGGGCCAGATCCAAGAGACCCAGTACTTC
- TRBJ1-2 - TRBV7-9 CASSLDPTAGYTF TGTGCCAGCAGCTTAGACCCCACAGCCGGCTACACCTTC
- TRBJ2-7 - TRBV28 CASSLFQGVHEQYF TGTGCCAGCAGTTTATTCCAGGGAGTGCACGAGCAGTACTTC
TRBD2 TRBJ2-7 - TRBV7-8 CASSDAGLAGYSREQYF TGTGCCAGCAGTGACGCGGGCCTAGCGGGATATTCGAGGGAGCAGTACTTC
- TRBJ2-7 - TRBV7-9 CASSLGWASKFDEQYF TGTGCCAGCAGCTTAGGTTGGGCTAGCAAGTTCGACGAGCAGTACTTC
- TRBJ2-1 - TRBV19 CASSPTRDWSREQFF TGTGCCAGTAGTCCAACGCGGGACTGGTCCCGGGAGCAGTTCTTC
- TRBJ1-1 - TRBV11-3 CASSYVGNTEAFF TGTGCCAGCAGCTACGTCGGGAACACTGAAGCTTTCTTT